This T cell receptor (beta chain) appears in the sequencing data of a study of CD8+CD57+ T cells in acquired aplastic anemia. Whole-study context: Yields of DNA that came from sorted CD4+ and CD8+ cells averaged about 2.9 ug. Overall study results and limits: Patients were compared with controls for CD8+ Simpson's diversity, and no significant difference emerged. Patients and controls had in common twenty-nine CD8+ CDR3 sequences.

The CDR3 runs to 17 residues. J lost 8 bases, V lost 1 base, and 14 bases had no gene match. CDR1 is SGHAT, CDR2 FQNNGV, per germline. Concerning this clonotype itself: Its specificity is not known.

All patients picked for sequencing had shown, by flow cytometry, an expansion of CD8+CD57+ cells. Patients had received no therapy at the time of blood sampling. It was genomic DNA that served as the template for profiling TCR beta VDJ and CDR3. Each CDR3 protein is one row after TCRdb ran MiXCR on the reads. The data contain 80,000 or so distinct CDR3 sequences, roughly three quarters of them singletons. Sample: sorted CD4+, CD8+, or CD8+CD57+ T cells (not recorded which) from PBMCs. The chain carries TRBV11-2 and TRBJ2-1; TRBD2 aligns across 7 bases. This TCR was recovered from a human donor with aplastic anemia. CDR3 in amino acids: CASSLGEVGAGRYEQFF. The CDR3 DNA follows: TGTGCCAGCAGCTTAGGAGAGGTGGGAGCGGGAAGATATGAGCAGTTCTTC.